One and the same sample provided the 5 T cell receptor beta chains below, sequenced in a study of neurological immune-mediated disorders. A single record per CDR3 protein comes from TCRdb applying MiXCR to the 5' RACE reads. The sample carries roughly 60,000 distinct CDR3 sequences, more than 9.5% recorded once. The sequencing sample was made of PBMCs. All receptors come from a man in his sixties in good health.

This clonotype was counted ten times or more. The chain carries TRBV27 and TRBJ2-5; TRBD2 agrees at 7 bases. The CDR3 length is 15 residues. From germline, CDR1 is MNHEY and CDR2 SMNVEV (reference sequence). The V and J ends lost 5 bases and 1 base, in that order; junction bases with no gene match: 7. Here the CDR3 reads CASSLSGELQETQYF. The CDR3, as DNA: TGTGCCAGCAGTCTAAGCGGGGAACTCCAAGAGACCCAGTACTTC.

This clonotype was counted at least ten times. V is TRBV6-6 and J is TRBJ1-5; 9 bases align to TRBD1. The germline CDR1 and CDR2 sequences are MNHNY and SVGAGI (reference sequence). The V gene end was trimmed by 3 bases and the J gene end by 1 base; junction bases not matched to a gene: 13. This CDR3 comprises 19 residues. In nucleotides, the CDR3 is TGTGCCAGCAGTTATGGTACAGGGGGCGCGATGAGCAGCAATCAGCCCCAGCATTTT. Protein product: CASSYGTGGAMSSNQPQHF.

There are many counts of this clonotype. V usage is TRBV15 and J usage is TRBJ2-7; 7 bases line up with TRBD1. Germline lookup yields CDR1 LNHNV and CDR2 YYDKDF (reference sequence). The CDR3 runs to 16 residues. The V gene end was trimmed by 4 bases and the J gene end by 2 bases; junction bases not matched to a gene: 11. In DNA, the CDR3 is TGTGCCACCAGCACCGAAACGGGACAGCCGCCCTACGAGCAGTACTTC. This codes for CATSTETGQPPYEQYF.

This clonotype was seen ten or more times. The chain employs TRBV5-5 and TRBJ1-1, with unresolved D. In germline, CDR1 is SGHKS, CDR2 YYEKEE (reference sequence). The length of the CDR3 is 14 residues. The germline V and J ends were trimmed by 2 bases and 4 bases, with 12 bases remaining between them. The CDR3 DNA reads TGTGCCAGCAGCTTCGTGACGGCGGTCACTGAAGCTTTCTTT. This gives the protein CASSFVTAVTEAFF.

This clonotype counts as medium-sized. The J gene is TRBJ2-3, the V gene TRBV12-3 or TRBV12-4, with D unresolved. This CDR3 contains 12 residues. V lost 5 bases and J 8 bases, leaving 11 bases between the germline ends. CDR3: CASSSGSGTQYF. The DNA for the CDR3 is TGTGCCAGCAGTAGTGGGTCGGGTACGCAGTATTTT.